The 22 T cell receptor beta chains below were found in one sample sequenced in a study of Graves' ophthalmopathy and Graves' hyperthyroidism. Using RNA transcripts, the TCR beta CDR3 regions were amplified. HTBI-primed first-round RT-PCR preceded second-round multiplex PCR. TCRdb recomputed calls from the multiplex PCR reads with MiXCR, one row per CDR3 protein. The data show about 210,000 distinct CDR3 sequences, roughly 29% seen once. Sample: peripheral blood. Every receptor here comes from a man over 45 with Graves' ophthalmopathy.

This clonotype was seen at least ten times. This chain uses TRBV7-9 with TRBJ2-7; D gene uncertain. V shed 5 bases and J shed 1 base, with 12 bases lying between them. Germline CDR1 reads SEHNR; CDR2 reads FQNEAQ (reference sequence). This CDR3 has 14 residues. CDR3 sequence (DNA): TGTGCCAGCAGCGCTACATCCGAATCCTACGAGCAGTACTTC. It specifies CASSATSESYEQYF.

The chain has TRBV6-1 and TRBJ2-5; either TRBD1 or TRBD2 may supply D (5 bases each). Trimming removed 4 bases at V and 7 bases at J, with 22 bases between. This CDR3 contains 16 residues. Germline CDR1 and CDR2: MNHNS and SASEGT. In nucleotides, the CDR3 is TGTGCCAGCAGTGGAACCCCGGGACCCAAAAGCGGGACCCAGTACTTC. It translates to CASSGTPGPKSGTQYF.

The chain is built from TRBV2 and TRBJ2-7; D is perhaps TRBD1 or TRBD2 (5 bases each). Trimming left V 6 bases short and J 0 bases short, with 12 bases between. The CDR3 length is 14 residues. Germline assignment: CDR1 SNHLY and CDR2 FYNNEI. CDR3 amino acids: CASRRGVSSYEQYF. As DNA, the CDR3 is TGTGCCAGCAGGAGAGGGGTCAGCTCCTACGAGCAGTACTTC.

The table lists this clonotype with many counts. The chain joins TRBV27 to TRBJ1-1; D not certain. Trimming stripped 5 bases from V and 2 bases from J, with 12 bases between. From germline, CDR1 is MNHEY and CDR2 SMNVEV (reference sequence). The CDR3 has 14 amino acids. DNA of the CDR3: TGTGCCAGCAGTGCCCTTGCAGAAAACACTGAAGCTTTCTTT. As protein: CASSALAENTEAFF.

The chain uses TRBV6-2 or TRBV6-3 and TRBJ2-5, with 11 bases matching TRBD2. CDR1 is MNHEY and CDR2 is SVGEGT in the germline V gene. Trimming cost V 0 bases and J 2 bases; bases outside gene matches: 2. The CDR3 totals 16 residues. CDR3 amino acids: CASSYSVAGGQETQYF. The CDR3 coding sequence is TGTGCCAGCAGTTACTCAGTAGCGGGGGGGCAAGAGACCCAGTACTTC.

This clonotype was recorded many times. The genes are TRBV18 and TRBJ2-7; 12 bases agree with TRBD1. Germline V gene data show CDR1 as KGHSH and CDR2 as LQKENI. CDR3 length equals 16 residues. J gave up 6 bases and V 3 bases, and 9 bases lay outside the gene matches. The CDR3 reads CASSPGTGGRTGEQYF. CDR3 DNA: TGTGCCAGCTCACCCGGGACAGGGGGCCGAACGGGCGAGCAGTACTTC.

The sample holds many counts of this clonotype. CDR3 region: CASSLWNMNTEAFF. In DNA form, the CDR3 reads TGTGCCAGCAGTTTATGGAACATGAACACTGAAGCTTTCTTT. The rearrangement links TRBV28 to TRBJ1-1; unclear D gene. The CDR3 runs 14 residues. Per germline, CDR1 MDHEN and CDR2 SYDVKM. Trimming left V 0 bases short and J 0 bases short, with 5 bases between.

The sample holds many counts of this clonotype. This chain joins TRBV20-1 and TRBJ2-7; D may be TRBD2 (5 bases). Trimming stripped 4 bases from V and 9 bases from J, with 19 bases between. The CDR3 is 13 amino acids. The germline gives CDR1 DFQATT, CDR2 SNEGSKA (reference sequence). The CDR3 nucleotides read TGCAGTGCTAACCTCGGCCTAGCTCCAGGGCAGTACTTC. Translated: CSANLGLAPGQYF.

Worth noting for this clonotype: One end of the junction varies from germline; a read error may be responsible. The chain combines TRBV28 with TRBJ2-2; TRBD1 or TRBD2 may be the D gene (5 bases each). Looked up from germline, CDR1 is MDHEN and CDR2 is SYDVKM. The CDR3 covers 14 residues. CDR3 region: CASWLGESTGELVF. The CDR3 bases are TGTGCCAGTTGGTTGGGGGAAAGCACCGGGGAGCTGGTTTTT.

Ten or more counts support this clonotype. This chain uses TRBV18 with TRBJ1-5; the match to TRBD1 covers 7 bases. V gave up 5 bases and J gave up 5 bases; unmatched junction bases: 9. The CDR3 has 15 amino acids. Germline V CDR1 and CDR2: KGHSH, LQKENI. In nucleotides, the CDR3 is TGTGCCAGCTCATCTTCGCCTCAGGGGGATCAGCCCCAGCATTTT. It is translated as CASSSSPQGDQPQHF.

This clonotype was picked up many times. The genes are TRBV18 and TRBJ1-5; TRBD1 agrees at 9 bases. The CDR3 is made up of 15 amino acids. CDR1 and CDR2 (germline): KGHSH, LQKENI. V shed 5 bases and J 1 base; nucleotides not matched to a gene: 3. The CDR3 nucleotides read TGTGCCAGCTCAAACGACAGGGGGAGCAATCAGCCCCAGCATTTT. Translated, it gives CASSNDRGSNQPQHF.

This clonotype was counted ten times or more. The CDR3 spells CSVGTSGIGEQYF. The CDR3 bases are TGCAGCGTAGGGACTAGCGGGATCGGGGAGCAGTACTTC. The gene calls are TRBV29-1 and TRBJ2-7; TRBD2 agrees at 13 bases. V shed 6 bases, J shed 7 bases, and the junction held 6 bases outside the gene matches. Germline V gene data show CDR1 as SQVTM and CDR2 as ANQGSEA. There are 13 residues in the CDR3.

This clonotype was detected many times. This chain uses TRBV7-3 with TRBJ2-7; D tentatively reads TRBD1 or TRBD2 (5 bases each). Germline V CDR1 and CDR2: SGHTA, FQGTGA. This CDR3 has 15 residues. V lost 1 base and J 2 bases, leaving 12 bases between the germline ends. CDR3: CASSLMWGTPYEQYF. CDR3 coding DNA: TGTGCCAGCAGCTTAATGTGGGGGACCCCCTACGAGCAGTACTTC.

The CDR3 sequence is CASTPRDWGYEQYF. DNA for the CDR3: TGTGCCAGCACCCCGCGGGACTGGGGCTACGAGCAGTACTTC. V is TRBV6-1 and J is TRBJ2-7, with D possibly being TRBD2 (6 bases). V gave up 7 bases and J gave up 3 bases, with 16 bases separating them. The CDR3 covers 14 residues. CDR1 and CDR2 (germline): MNHNS, SASEGT.

This clonotype was counted ten times or more. The genes are TRBV3-1 and TRBJ1-2; D perhaps matches TRBD1 (5 bases). Trimming took 4 bases from V and 7 from J, leaving 16 bases between them. Per the germline V gene, CDR1 is LGHDT and CDR2 is YNNKEL (reference sequence). This CDR3 is built from 14 residues. The CDR3 DNA sequence: TGTGCCAGCAGCCCCCCGGGGCGGTCGGGTGGCTACACCTTC. As protein: CASSPPGRSGGYTF.

In regard to this clonotype: Germline and junction disagree at one end, which may indicate a read error. V is TRBV11-2 and J is TRBJ2-2; 11 nucleotides line up with TRBD2. The CDR3 is made up of 16 amino acids. The germline V gene encodes CDR1 SGHAT and CDR2 FQNNGV. In nucleotides, the CDR3 is TGCGCTTATAGCGGGAGGGCCGCGGCGAACACCGGGGAGCTGTTTTTT. The encoded protein is CAYSGRAAANTGELFF.

V and J are TRBV6-2 or TRBV6-3 and TRBJ2-7, with 9 bases identical to TRBD2. Germline V gene sequence: CDR1 MNHEY, CDR2 SVGEGT. The ends lost 8 bases at V and 0 bases at J; junction bases unmatched: 8. The CDR3 consists of 15 residues. In DNA form, the CDR3 reads TGTGCCAGCCGGTATGCGGGACTAGCCTCCTACGAGCAGTACTTC. Amino acids: CASRYAGLASYEQYF.

This clonotype has at least ten counts. This chain links TRBV12-3 or TRBV12-4 with TRBJ2-5; D might be TRBD2 (5 bases). CDR3 length equals 14 residues. The ends were cut back, 6 bases at V and 2 bases at J, with 13 bases in the middle. CDR3 nucleotides: TGTGCCAGCAGCGCCTCCCGGGGTCAAGAGACCCAGTACTTC. This translates into CASSASRGQETQYF.

Many counts were recorded for this clonotype. The chain joins TRBV6-5 to TRBJ2-7; 9 bases align to TRBD2. This CDR3 has 16 amino acids. Germline CDR1 reads MNHEY; CDR2 reads SVGAGI. V trimming: 4 bases; J trimming: 1 base; junction bases outside the gene matches: 8. The CDR3 coding sequence is TGTGCCAGCAGTTCCGCCGTAGCGGGAGCGTCCTACGAGCAGTACTTC. This gives the protein CASSSAVAGASYEQYF.

Many counts were recorded for this clonotype. An end of the junction differs from the germline gene, which may be a read error. The V gene is TRBV12-3 or TRBV12-4, the J gene TRBJ1-2; no firm D call. The CDR3 consists of 10 residues. CDR3 nucleotides: TGTGCCAGCAACCCCCAGGAGACATCCTTC. As protein: CASNPQETSF.

The CDR3 region has the DNA TGTGCCAGCAGTTCTAGGACAGGGTTAGTGGACGAGCAGTACTTC. This translates into CASSSRTGLVDEQYF. The V gene is TRBV12-3 or TRBV12-4, the J gene TRBJ2-7; the match to TRBD1 covers 8 bases. The trim removed 4 bases at V and 5 bases at J, leaving 10 bases unmatched. The CDR3 covers 15 residues.

This clonotype occurred a few times. A read error is possible here, since a much larger clone lies one base away. J is TRBJ2-2 and V is TRBV2; weak D call: TRBD2 (5 bases). CDR3 length: 16 residues. Germline lookup yields CDR1 SNHLY and CDR2 FYNNEI. As DNA, the CDR3 is TGTGCCAGCAGCTTGGGCAGGCTAACGAACACCGGGGAGCCGTTTTTT. Its translation is CASSLGRLTNTGEPFF.